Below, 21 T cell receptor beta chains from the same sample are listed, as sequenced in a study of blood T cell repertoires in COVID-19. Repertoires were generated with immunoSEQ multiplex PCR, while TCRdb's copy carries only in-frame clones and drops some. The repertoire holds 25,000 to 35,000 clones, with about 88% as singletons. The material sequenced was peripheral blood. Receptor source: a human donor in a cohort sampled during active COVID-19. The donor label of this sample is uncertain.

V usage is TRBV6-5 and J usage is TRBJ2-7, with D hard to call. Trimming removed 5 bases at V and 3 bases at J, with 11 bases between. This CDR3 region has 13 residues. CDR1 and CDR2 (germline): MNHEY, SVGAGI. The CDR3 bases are TGTGCCAGCAGTCTACTACTCAGCTACGAGCAGTACTTC. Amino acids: CASSLLLSYEQYF.

The CDR3 DNA reads as TGCGCCAGCAGCCCGAACCTACTGAACACTGAAGCTTTCTTT. This translates into CASSPNLLNTEAFF. The genes are TRBV5-1 and TRBJ1-1; no reliable D call. This CDR3 contains 14 residues. Germline-derived CDR1 and CDR2 are SGHRS and YFSETQ. V gave up 4 bases and J gave up 0 bases, with 10 bases separating them.

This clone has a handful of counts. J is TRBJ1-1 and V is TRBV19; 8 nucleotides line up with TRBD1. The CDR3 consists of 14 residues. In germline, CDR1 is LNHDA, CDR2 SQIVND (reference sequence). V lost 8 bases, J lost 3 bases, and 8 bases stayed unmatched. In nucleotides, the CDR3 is TGTGCCAGTCTTCTCAGGGGGCGTCACACTGAAGCTTTCTTT. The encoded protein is CASLLRGRHTEAFF.

The DNA of the CDR3 is TGCGCCAGCAGCTTGGAACCGGGCCCTCAGACGGGGGAGCAGTACTTC. Translation gives CASSLEPGPQTGEQYF. This chain joins TRBV5-1 and TRBJ2-7, with D possibly TRBD2 on 5 matching bases. Germline V gene data show CDR1 as SGHRS and CDR2 as YFSETQ. This CDR3 is 16 amino acids long. The V gene lost 0 bases and the J gene lost 7 bases, with 20 bases spanning the gap.

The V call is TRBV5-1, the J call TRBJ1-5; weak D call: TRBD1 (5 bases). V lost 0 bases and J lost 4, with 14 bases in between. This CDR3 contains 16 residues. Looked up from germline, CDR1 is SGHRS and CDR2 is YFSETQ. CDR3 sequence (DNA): TGCGCCAGCAGCTTGGGGGTACAGGACTATAATCAGCCCCAGCATTTT. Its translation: CASSLGVQDYNQPQHF. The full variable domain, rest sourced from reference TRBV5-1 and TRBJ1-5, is KAGVTQTPRYLIKTRGQQVTLSCSPISGHRSVSWYQQTPGQGLQFLFEYFSETQRNKGNFPGRFSGRQFSNSRSEMNVSTLELGDSALYLCASSLGVQDYNQPQHFGDGTRLSIL.

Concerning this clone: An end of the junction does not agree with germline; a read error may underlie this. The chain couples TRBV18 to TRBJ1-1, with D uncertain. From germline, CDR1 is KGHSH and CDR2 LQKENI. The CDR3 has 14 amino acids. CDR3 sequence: CASSPPAAPTEAFF. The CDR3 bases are TGTGCCAGCTCGCCACCTGCAGCGCCGACTGAAGCTTTCTTT.

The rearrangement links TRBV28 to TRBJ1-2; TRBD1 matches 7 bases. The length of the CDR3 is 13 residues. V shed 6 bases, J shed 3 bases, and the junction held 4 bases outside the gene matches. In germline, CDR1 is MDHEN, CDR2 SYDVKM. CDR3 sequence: CASREGTDYGYTF. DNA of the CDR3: TGTGCCAGCAGGGAGGGGACAGACTATGGCTACACCTTC.

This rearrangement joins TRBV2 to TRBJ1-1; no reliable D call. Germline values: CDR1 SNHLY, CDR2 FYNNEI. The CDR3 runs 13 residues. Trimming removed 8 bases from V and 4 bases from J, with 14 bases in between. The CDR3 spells CASWVGPGTEAFF. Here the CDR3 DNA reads TGTGCCAGCTGGGTGGGTCCGGGCACTGAAGCTTTCTTT.

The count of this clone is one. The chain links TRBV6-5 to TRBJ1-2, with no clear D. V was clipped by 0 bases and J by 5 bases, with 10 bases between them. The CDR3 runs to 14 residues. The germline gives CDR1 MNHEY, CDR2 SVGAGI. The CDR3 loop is CASSYSPRVYGYTF. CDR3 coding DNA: TGTGCCAGCAGTTACTCGCCGAGGGTTTATGGCTACACCTTC.

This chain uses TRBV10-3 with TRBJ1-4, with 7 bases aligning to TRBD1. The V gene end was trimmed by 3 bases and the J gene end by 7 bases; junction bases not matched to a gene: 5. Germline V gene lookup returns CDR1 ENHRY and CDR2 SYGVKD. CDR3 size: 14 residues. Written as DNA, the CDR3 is TGTGCCATCAGTGAAAACAGGGGAGGTGAAAAACTGTTTTTT. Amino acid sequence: CAISENRGGEKLFF.

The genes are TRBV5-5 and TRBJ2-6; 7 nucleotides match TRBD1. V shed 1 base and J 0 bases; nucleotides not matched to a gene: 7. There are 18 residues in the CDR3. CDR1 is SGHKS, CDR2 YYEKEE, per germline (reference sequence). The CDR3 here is CASSLSQGEYSGANVLTF. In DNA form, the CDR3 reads TGTGCCAGCAGCTTGTCGCAGGGGGAGTACTCTGGGGCCAACGTCCTGACTTTC.

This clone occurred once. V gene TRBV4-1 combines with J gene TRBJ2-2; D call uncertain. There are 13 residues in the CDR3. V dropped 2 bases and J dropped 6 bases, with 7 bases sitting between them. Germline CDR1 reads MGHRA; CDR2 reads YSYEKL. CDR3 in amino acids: CASSQPPAGELFF. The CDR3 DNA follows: TGCGCCAGCAGCCAACCCCCTGCCGGGGAGCTGTTTTTT.

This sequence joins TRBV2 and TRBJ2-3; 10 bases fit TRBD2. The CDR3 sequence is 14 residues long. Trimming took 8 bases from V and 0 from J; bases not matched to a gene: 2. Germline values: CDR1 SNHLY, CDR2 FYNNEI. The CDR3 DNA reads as TGTGCCAGCCTAGCGGGGGCTAGCACAGATACGCAGTATTTT. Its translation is CASLAGASTDTQYF.

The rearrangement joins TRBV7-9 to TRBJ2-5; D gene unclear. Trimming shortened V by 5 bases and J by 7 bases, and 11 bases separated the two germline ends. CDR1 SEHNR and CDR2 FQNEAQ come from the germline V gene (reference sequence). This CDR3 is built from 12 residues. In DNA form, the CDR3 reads TGTGCCAGCAGCCTACCATTCTGGACCCAGTACTTC. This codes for CASSLPFWTQYF. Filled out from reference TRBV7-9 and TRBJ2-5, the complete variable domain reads DTGVSQNPRHKITKRGQNVTFRCDPISEHNRLYWYRQTLGQGPEFLTYFQNEAQLEKSRLLSDRFSAERPKGSFSTLEIQRTEQGDSAMYLCASSLPFWTQYFGPGTRLLVL.

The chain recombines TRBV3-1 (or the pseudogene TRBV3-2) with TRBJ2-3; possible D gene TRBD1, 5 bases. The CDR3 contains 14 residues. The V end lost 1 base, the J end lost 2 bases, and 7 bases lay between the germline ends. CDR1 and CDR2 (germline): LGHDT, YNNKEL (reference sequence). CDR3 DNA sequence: TGTGCCAGCAGCCAAGGACAGAACACAGATACGCAGTATTTT. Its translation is CASSQGQNTDTQYF.

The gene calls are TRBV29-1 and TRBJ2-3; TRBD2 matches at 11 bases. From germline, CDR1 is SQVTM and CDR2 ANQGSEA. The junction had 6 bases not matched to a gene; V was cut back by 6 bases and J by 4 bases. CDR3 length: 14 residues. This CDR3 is CSVSLAGGADTQYF. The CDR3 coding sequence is TGCAGCGTGTCTCTAGCGGGAGGCGCAGATACGCAGTATTTT.

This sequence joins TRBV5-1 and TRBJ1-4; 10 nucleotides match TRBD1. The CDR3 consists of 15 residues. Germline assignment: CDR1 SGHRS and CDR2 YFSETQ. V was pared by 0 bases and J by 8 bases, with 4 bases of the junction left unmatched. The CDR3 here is CASSLAGTGDEKLFF. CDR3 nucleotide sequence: TGCGCCAGCAGCTTGGCCGGGACAGGGGACGAAAAACTGTTTTTT.

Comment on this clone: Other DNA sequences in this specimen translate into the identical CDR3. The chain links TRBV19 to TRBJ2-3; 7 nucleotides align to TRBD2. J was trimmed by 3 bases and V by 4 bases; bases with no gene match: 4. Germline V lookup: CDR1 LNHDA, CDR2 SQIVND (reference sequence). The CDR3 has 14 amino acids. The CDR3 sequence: CASSSGSRTDTQYF. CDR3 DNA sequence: TGTGCCAGTAGTAGCGGGAGTAGGACAGATACGCAGTATTTT.

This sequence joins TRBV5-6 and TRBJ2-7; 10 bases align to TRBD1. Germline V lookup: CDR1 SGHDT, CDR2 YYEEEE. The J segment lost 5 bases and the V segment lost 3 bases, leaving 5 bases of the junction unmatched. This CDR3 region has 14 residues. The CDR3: CASSWDRGRDEQYF. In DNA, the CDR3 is TGTGCCAGCAGCTGGGACAGGGGCCGAGACGAGCAGTACTTC. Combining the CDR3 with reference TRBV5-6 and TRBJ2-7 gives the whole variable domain DAGVTQSPTHLIKTRGQQVTLRCSPKSGHDTVSWYQQALGQGPQFIFQYYEEEERQRGNFPDRFSGHQFPNYSSELNVNALLLGDSALYLCASSWDRGRDEQYFGPGTRLTVT.

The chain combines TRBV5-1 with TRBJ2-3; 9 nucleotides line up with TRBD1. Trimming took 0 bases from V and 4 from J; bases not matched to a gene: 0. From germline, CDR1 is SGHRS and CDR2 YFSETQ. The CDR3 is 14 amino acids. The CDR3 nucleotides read TGCGCCAGCAGCTTGGGACAGGGGGCAGATACGCAGTATTTT. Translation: CASSLGQGADTQYF.

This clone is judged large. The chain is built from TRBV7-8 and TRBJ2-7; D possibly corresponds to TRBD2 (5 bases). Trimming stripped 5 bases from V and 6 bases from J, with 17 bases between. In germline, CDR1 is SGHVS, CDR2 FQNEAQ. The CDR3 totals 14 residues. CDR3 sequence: CASSPQRRAGEQYF. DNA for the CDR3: TGTGCCAGCAGCCCCCAGCGGCGGGCCGGCGAGCAGTACTTC.